These T cell receptor beta chains were read from a single sample in a study of blood T cell repertoires in COVID-19. Sequenced by immunoSEQ multiplex PCR; TCRdb stores in-frame clones only, minus some. The sample holds under 400,000 clones; around nine tenths are singletons and the top ten take about 0.94%. What was sequenced was PBMCs or T cells enriched from blood (not recorded which). All receptors come from a woman aged 30 to 39 who had been exposed to COVID-19. Each CDR3 is given with its conserved first and last residue. D genes are given only for firm matches. A row's size may be missing; if present it is once, few, many or a size class.

V	D	size	J	CDR3	DNA
TRBV6-5	-	-	TRBJ1-1	CASSYGGKNTEAFF	TGTGCCAGCAGTTACGGGGGGAAGAACACTGAAGCTTTCTTT
TRBV6-2/TRBV6-3	-	-	TRBJ1-2	CASSYSSPGGYGYTF	TGTGCCAGCAGTTACTCGAGTCCGGGGGGTTATGGCTACACCTTC
TRBV10-3	-	-	TRBJ2-6	CAIRLGQGKTGANVLTF	TGTGCCATCAGGCTGGGGCAGGGAAAAACTGGGGCCAACGTCCTGACTTTC
TRBV10-3	-	-	TRBJ1-2	CAISGQDDYGYTF	TGTGCCATCAGTGGACAGGACGACTATGGCTACACCTTC
TRBV6-5	TRBD1	-	TRBJ2-7	CASSQKDRGSYEQYF	TGTGCCAGCAGTCAAAAAGACAGGGGGTCCTACGAGCAGTACTTC
TRBV6-6	-	-	TRBJ1-5	CASEYVGNQPQHF	TGTGCCAGCGAATACGTAGGCAATCAGCCCCAGCATTTT
TRBV28	TRBD2	-	TRBJ2-2	CASSSGSVTSGANTGELFF	TGTGCCAGCAGTTCCGGTTCAGTGACTAGCGGAGCGAACACCGGGGAGCTGTTTTTT
TRBV4-1	TRBD2	-	TRBJ2-1	CASSRGTSGSNEQFF	TGCGCCAGCAGCCGGGGGACTAGCGGGAGCAATGAGCAGTTCTTC
TRBV5-1	TRBD1	-	TRBJ1-1	CASRQGLTEAFF	TGCGCCAGCAGACAGGGGTTGACTGAAGCTTTCTTT
TRBV7-9	-	-	TRBJ1-2	CASSAPRDTINYGYTF	TGTGCCAGCAGCGCCCCCCGGGACACTATAAACTATGGCTACACCTTC
TRBV9	TRBD2	-	TRBJ2-7	CASSAGVAGGEQYF	TGTGCCAGCAGCGCCGGGGTAGCGGGTGGGGAGCAGTACTTC
TRBV24-1	-	-	TRBJ2-3	CATSESGTESWDTQYF	TGTGCCACCAGTGAGTCCGGGACTGAAAGCTGGGATACGCAGTATTTT
TRBV3-1/TRBV3-2	-	-	TRBJ2-7	CASSRFGEQYF	TGTGCCAGCAGCCGGTTCGGCGAGCAGTACTTC
TRBV5-5	TRBD2	-	TRBJ2-7	CASSPTSGRASYEQYF	TGTGCCAGCAGCCCTACTAGCGGGAGGGCCTCCTACGAGCAGTACTTC
TRBV5-1	-	-	TRBJ1-1	CASSLSHGAGEAFF	TGCGCCAGCAGCTTGAGTCATGGGGCTGGTGAAGCTTTCTTT
TRBV28	TRBD2	-	TRBJ2-6	CASSLDGGRSGANVLTF	TGTGCCAGCAGTTTAGACGGGGGGAGATCTGGGGCCAACGTCCTGACTTTC
TRBV29-1	TRBD1	once	TRBJ1-4	CSVANRGRSNEKLFF	TGCAGCGTCGCAAACAGGGGGCGGTCTAATGAAAAACTGTTTTTT
TRBV11-2	TRBD2	-	TRBJ2-1	CASSLGLAGVHNEQFF	TGTGCCAGCAGCTTAGGTCTAGCGGGGGTACACAATGAGCAGTTCTTC
TRBV29-1	TRBD2	few	TRBJ2-7	CSTDGGGRYEQYF	TGCAGCACTGATGGGGGGGGTCGGTACGAGCAGTACTTC
TRBV7-7	-	-	TRBJ2-1	CASSGSSAGEQFF	TGTGCTAGCAGCGGATCAAGTGCGGGGGAGCAGTTCTTC
TRBV3-1/TRBV3-2	-	-	TRBJ1-4	CASSQAAGREKLFF	TGTGCCAGCAGCCAAGCAGCAGGAAGGGAAAAACTGTTTTTT
TRBV11-2	TRBD2	few	TRBJ2-7	CASSNLAGVIYEQYF	TGTGCCAGCAGCAATCTAGCGGGAGTTATTTACGAGCAGTACTTC
TRBV11-1	-	once	TRBJ2-1	CASRSDYNEQFF	TGTGCCAGCAGGAGCGACTACAATGAGCAGTTCTTC
TRBV27	-	-	TRBJ2-1	CASTSSSRSSYNEQFF	TGTGCCAGCACGTCTAGCTCCAGGAGCTCCTACAATGAGCAGTTCTTC
TRBV7-3	-	-	TRBJ1-1	CASSFGYMNTEAFF	TGTGCCAGCAGCTTCGGGTACATGAACACTGAAGCTTTCTTT
TRBV5-5	-	-	TRBJ1-5	CASSPQGPPSNQPQHF	TGTGCCAGCAGCCCCCAGGGCCCTCCCAGCAATCAGCCCCAGCATTTT
TRBV7-9	TRBD2	-	TRBJ2-3	CASSPGYTLADSTDTQYF	TGTGCCAGCAGCCCCGGTTACACACTAGCGGATAGCACAGATACGCAGTATTTT
TRBV25-1	-	-	TRBJ1-3	CASSATPGWGDGNTIYF	TGTGCCAGCAGTGCTACCCCTGGCTGGGGCGATGGAAACACCATATATTTT